This T cell receptor beta chain appears in the sequencing data of a study of blood T cell repertoires in COVID-19. The assay was immunoSEQ multiplex PCR, and TCRdb's table has in-frame clones only and misses some. The sample consists of 490,000 or so clones, approximately 88% of them appearing once. Assignments of participants to cohorts depended upon their own reported clinical history. The V gene's germline CDR1 is MNHNS and CDR2 SASEGT. The V segment lost 8 bases and the J segment 0 bases; nucleotides outside the gene matches: 6. The CDR3 length is 14 residues. The sample comprised PBMCs or T cells enriched from blood (not recorded which). The sequence came from a middle-aged woman who had recovered from COVID-19. The J gene is TRBJ1-1, the V gene TRBV6-1, with 7 bases fitting TRBD1. In DNA form, the CDR3 reads TGTGCCAGCGGGGAGACAGGGCTGAACACTGAAGCTTTCTTT. It codes for CASGETGLNTEAFF.